These 2 T cell receptor beta chains share one sample of origin, sequenced in a study of regulatory T cells in long-lasting Graves disease. For TCR beta, libraries came from iRepertoire HTBI primers and Arm-PCR of CDR3 regions. TCRdb reanalysed the multiplex PCR reads using MiXCR and keeps one entry per CDR3 protein. The table includes some 220,000 distinct CDR3 sequences, around a fifth detected once. Time point defined: newly diagnosed GD, antithyroid drugs for less than 3 months. Researchers made the TCR library from RNA that was extracted from PBMCs. This sample also belongs to another study, concerning T cells in Graves' hyperthyroidism and ophthalmopathy.

This specimen consisted of peripheral blood mononuclear cells (PBMCs), obtained at new diagnosis, from a patient treated with antithyroid drugs. These TCRs come from a woman in her twenties or thirties with Graves disease.

This clonotype was seen more than once but under ten times. The chain uses TRBV6-2 or TRBV6-3 and TRBJ2-7; 11 bases line up with TRBD1. CDR1 and CDR2 (germline): MNHEY, SVGEGT. This CDR3 has 16 amino acids. V was clipped by 6 bases and J by 0 bases; unmatched bases: 7. The CDR3 is CASSPTGTGGSYEQYF. The DNA of the CDR3 is TGTGCCAGCAGCCCCACCGGGACAGGGGGCTCCTACGAGCAGTACTTC.

Notes on this clonotype: A read error is possible here, since a much larger clone lies one base away. The chain links TRBV2 to TRBJ2-3; D could derive from TRBD1 or TRBD2 (6 bases each). The V gene's germline CDR1 is SNHLY and CDR2 FYNNEI. The ends were cut back, 8 bases at V and 1 base at J, with 16 bases in the middle. The CDR3 runs 15 residues. In nucleotides, the CDR3 is TGTGCCAGCCCTGTGAGGGGGGAGGGCACAGATACGCAGTATTTT. Translated: CASPVRGEGTDTQYF.